The sequence of this T cell receptor beta chain was determined in a study of blood T cell repertoires in COVID-19. The CDR3 extends over 14 amino acids. V was clipped by 7 bases and J by 4 bases, with 16 bases between them. Germline loops: CDR1 MDHEN, CDR2 SYDVKM. In the original analysis: The authors estimated nucleated cell counts from reference gene primer amplification. Generated by immunoSEQ multiplex PCR, the TCRdb table keeps only in-frame clones and is missing some. V and J calls and clone size are those listed in that table; D and trimming were worked out from the DNA. The sample carries a few hundred thousand clones, about 89% recorded once.

Sequenced sample: peripheral blood. The V and J genes are TRBV28 and TRBJ2-5; possibly TRBD1 for D (7 bases). The receptor was derived from a woman between 45 and 65 years old who had recovered from COVID-19. The CDR3: CASTLEGQLETQYF. CDR3 DNA: TGTGCCAGCACCCTGGAGGGACAGTTAGAGACCCAGTACTTC.